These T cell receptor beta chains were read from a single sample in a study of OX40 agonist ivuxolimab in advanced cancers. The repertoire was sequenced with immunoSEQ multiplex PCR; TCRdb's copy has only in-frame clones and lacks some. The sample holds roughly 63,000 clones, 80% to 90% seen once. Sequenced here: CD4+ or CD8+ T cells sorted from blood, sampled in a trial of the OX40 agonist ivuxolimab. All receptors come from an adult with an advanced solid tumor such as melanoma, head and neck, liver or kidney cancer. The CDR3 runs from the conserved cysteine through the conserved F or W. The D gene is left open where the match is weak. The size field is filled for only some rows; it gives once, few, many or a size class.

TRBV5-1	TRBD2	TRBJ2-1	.	CASSLGQGTSAEQFF	TGCGCCAGCAGCTTGGGACAGGGGACTAGCGCCGAGCAGTTCTTC
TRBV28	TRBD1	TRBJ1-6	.	CASSLGWDRGHSPLHF	TGTGCCAGCAGTTTGGGGTGGGACAGGGGGCACTCACCCCTCCACTTT
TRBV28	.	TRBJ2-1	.	CASSEGHLGNEQFF	TGTGCCAGCAGTGAAGGACACCTGGGGAATGAGCAGTTCTTC
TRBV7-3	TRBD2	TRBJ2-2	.	CASRGGGNTGELFF	TGTGCCTCCCGGGGGGGAGGGAACACCGGGGAGCTGTTTTTT
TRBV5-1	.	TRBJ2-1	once	CASTPSAPNSYNEQFF	TGCGCCAGCACCCCCTCAGCGCCGAACTCCTACAATGAGCAGTTCTTC
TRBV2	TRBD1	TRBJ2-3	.	CASSVEQGANTQYF	TGTGCCAGCAGTGTCGAGCAGGGGGCAAATACGCAGTATTTT
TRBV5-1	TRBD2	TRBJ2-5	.	CASYFSGTSGETQYF	TGCGCCAGCTATTTTTCAGGGACTAGCGGGGAGACCCAGTACTTC
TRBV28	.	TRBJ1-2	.	CASSPFTADGVWGYTF	TGTGCCAGCAGTCCTTTTACAGCGGACGGGGTATGGGGCTACACCTTC
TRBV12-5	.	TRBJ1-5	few	CASARQGQPQHF	TGTGCTAGTGCCCGCCAGGGCCAGCCCCAGCATTTT
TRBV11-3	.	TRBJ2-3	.	CATKRYTDTQYF	TGTGCCACCAAGCGGTACACAGATACGCAGTATTTT
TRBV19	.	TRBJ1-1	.	CASTPRTRTNTEAFF	TGTGCCAGTACCCCGAGGACAAGGACGAACACTGAAGCTTTCTTT
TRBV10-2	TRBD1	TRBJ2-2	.	CASSAGQGGTGELFF	TGCGCCAGCAGCGCCGGACAGGGAGGCACCGGGGAGCTGTTTTTT
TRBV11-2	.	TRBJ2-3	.	CASSLTRGTDTQYF	TGTGCCAGCAGCTTAACCAGGGGAACAGATACGCAGTATTTT
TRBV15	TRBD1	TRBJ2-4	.	CATSTGGMDIQYF	TGTGCCACCAGCACAGGGGGCATGGACATTCAGTACTTC
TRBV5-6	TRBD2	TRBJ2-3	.	CASSQTSGGHSLEYF	TGTGCCAGCAGCCAGACTAGCGGGGGCCATTCGCTGGAGTATTTT
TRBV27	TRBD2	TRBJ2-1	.	CASSSLAGEQFF	TGTGCCAGCAGTTCACTAGCGGGGGAGCAGTTCTTC
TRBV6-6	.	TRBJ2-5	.	CASSYPLTGRETQYF	TGTGCCAGCAGTTACCCCCTGACGGGGAGAGAGACCCAGTACTTC
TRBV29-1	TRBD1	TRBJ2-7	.	CSVEDWEQGAREQYF	TGCAGCGTTGAAGATTGGGAGCAGGGGGCGCGAGAGCAGTACTTC
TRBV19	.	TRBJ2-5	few	CASSITTGMGQETQYF	TGTGCCAGTAGTATAACCACAGGGATGGGGCAGGAGACCCAGTACTTC
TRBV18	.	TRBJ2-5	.	CASSEGISQETQYF	TGTGCCAGCTCAGAGGGGATCAGCCAAGAGACCCAGTACTTC
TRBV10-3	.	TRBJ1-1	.	CAISSVGDTEAFF	TGTGCCATCAGTTCGGTGGGGGACACTGAAGCTTTCTTT
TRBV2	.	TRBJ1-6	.	CASSIGGQGYNSPLHF	TGTGCCAGCAGTATTGGGGGGCAAGGCTATAATTCACCCCTCCACTTT
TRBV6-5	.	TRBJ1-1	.	CASSTRGDYTEAFF	TGTGCCAGCAGTACTCGAGGGGACTACACTGAAGCTTTCTTT
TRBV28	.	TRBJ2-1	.	CASSLASSYNEQFF	TGTGCCAGCAGTTTGGCTTCCTCCTACAATGAGCAGTTCTTC
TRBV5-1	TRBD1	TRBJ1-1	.	CASSSPDRAGTEAFF	TGCGCCAGCAGCTCCCCCGACAGGGCGGGCACTGAAGCTTTCTTT
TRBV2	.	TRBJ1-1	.	CASTPVQNTEAFF	TGTGCCAGCACCCCGGTCCAGAACACTGAAGCTTTCTTT
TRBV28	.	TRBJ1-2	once	CASKPGASGYTF	TGTGCCAGCAAGCCAGGGGCGAGTGGCTACACCTTC
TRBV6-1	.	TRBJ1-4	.	CASKRDGNEKLFF	TGTGCCAGCAAAAGGGACGGGAATGAAAAACTGTTTTTT
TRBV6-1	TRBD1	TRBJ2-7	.	CASSHGQGSYEQYF	TGTGCCAGCAGTCATGGACAGGGTTCGTACGAGCAGTACTTC
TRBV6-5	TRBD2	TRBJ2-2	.	CASSSFAGATGELFF	TGTGCCAGCAGTTCCTTCGCGGGAGCAACCGGGGAGCTGTTTTTT
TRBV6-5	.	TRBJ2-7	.	CASSLDRSSYEQYF	TGTGCCAGCAGCCTCGACCGGAGCTCCTACGAGCAGTACTTC
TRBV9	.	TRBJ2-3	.	CASSPRARTTDTQYF	TGTGCCAGCAGCCCTCGGGCGCGCACCACAGATACGCAGTATTTT
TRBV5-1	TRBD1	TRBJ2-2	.	CASSKGRDSANTGELFF	TGCGCCAGCAGCAAGGGTAGGGACAGCGCGAACACCGGGGAGCTGTTTTTT
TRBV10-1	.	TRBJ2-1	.	CASSKVLGYNEQFF	TGCGCCAGCAGTAAGGTCCTAGGCTACAATGAGCAGTTCTTC
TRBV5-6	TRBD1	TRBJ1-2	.	CASSRTGDGYTF	TGTGCCAGCAGCAGGACAGGGGATGGCTACACCTTC
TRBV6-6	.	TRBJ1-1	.	CASSYSAEWGTEAFF	TGTGCCAGCAGTTACTCCGCAGAGTGGGGCACTGAAGCTTTCTTT
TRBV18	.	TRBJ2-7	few	CASSPPGGRTTYEQYF	TGTGCCAGCTCACCACCCGGGGGCAGGACCACCTACGAGCAGTACTTC
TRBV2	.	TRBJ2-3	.	CASSLEREDTQYF	TGTGCCAGCAGCCTAGAGAGGGAAGATACGCAGTATTTT
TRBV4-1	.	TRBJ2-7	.	CASSPRDGAYEQYF	TGCGCCAGCAGCCCCCGGGACGGTGCCTACGAGCAGTACTTC
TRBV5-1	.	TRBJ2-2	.	CASRPPAGGELFF	TGCGCCAGCAGGCCCCCCGCAGGCGGGGAGCTGTTTTTT
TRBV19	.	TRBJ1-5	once	CASSPLSASNQPQHF	TGTGCCAGTAGTCCTCTTTCGGCTAGCAATCAGCCCCAGCATTTT
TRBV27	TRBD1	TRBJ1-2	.	CASSFEGARGYTF	TGTGCCAGCAGTTTTGAGGGGGCGCGCGGCTACACCTTC
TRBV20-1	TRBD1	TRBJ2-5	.	CSAHRGGDQYF	TGCAGTGCACACAGGGGCGGTGACCAGTACTTC
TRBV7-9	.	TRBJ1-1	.	CASSLKGTEAFF	TGTGCCAGCAGCTTAAAGGGCACTGAAGCTTTCTTT
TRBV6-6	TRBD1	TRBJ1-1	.	CASRPGTGALTEAFF	TGTGCCAGCAGGCCCGGGACAGGGGCCCTCACTGAAGCTTTCTTT
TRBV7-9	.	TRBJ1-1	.	CASSFRGNAEAFF	TGTGCCAGCAGCTTTCGGGGGAACGCTGAAGCTTTCTTT
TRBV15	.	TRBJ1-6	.	CATSRDRRAYNSPLHF	TGTGCCACCAGCAGAGATAGGAGGGCCTATAATTCACCCCTCCACTTT
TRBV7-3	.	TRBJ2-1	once	CASSRGPGVQFF	TGTGCCAGCAGCCGGGGGCCAGGAGTGCAGTTCTTC
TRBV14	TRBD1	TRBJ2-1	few	CASSHYRGPPHNEQFF	TGTGCCAGCAGCCACTACAGGGGGCCACCACACAATGAGCAGTTCTTC
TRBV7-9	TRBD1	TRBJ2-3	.	CAIRRDRFFTDTQYF	TGTGCCATCAGACGGGACAGGTTCTTCACAGATACGCAGTATTTT
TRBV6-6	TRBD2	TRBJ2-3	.	CASAPSGGATDTQYF	TGTGCCAGCGCTCCGAGCGGGGGGGCCACAGATACGCAGTATTTT
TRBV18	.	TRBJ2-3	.	CASSPRLSDTQYF	TGTGCCAGCTCACCACGTCTCTCAGATACGCAGTATTTT
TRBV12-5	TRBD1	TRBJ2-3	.	CASGLGRGRRTDTQYF	TGTGCTAGTGGTTTAGGCAGGGGGCGACGCACAGATACGCAGTATTTT
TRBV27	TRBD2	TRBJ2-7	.	CASSKGLAGRYEQYF	TGTGCCAGCAGTAAGGGACTAGCGGGCCGCTACGAGCAGTACTTC
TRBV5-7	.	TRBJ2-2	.	CASSPEASVHHTGELFF	TGTGCCAGCAGCCCGGAGGCTAGCGTACATCACACCGGGGAGCTGTTTTTT
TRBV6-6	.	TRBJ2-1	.	CASKPSGAYNEQFF	TGTGCCAGCAAGCCGAGCGGAGCTTACAATGAGCAGTTCTTC
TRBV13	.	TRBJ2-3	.	CASSPLGTRGTQYF	TGTGCCAGCAGCCCCCTTGGGACTCGGGGTACGCAGTATTTT